This T cell receptor beta chain emerged from a study of long-term antiretroviral therapy in people with HIV (dated by TCRdb to between 2020 and 2023). Regarding the research as a whole: Collection of the earliest samples took place about a decade ahead of the 2015 WHO recommendation for immediate ART, at a time when ART was typically delayed until CD4 counts fell. This retrospective serial study examined whether starting ART and sustained HIV suppression were associated with changes in the composition and diversity of the TRB repertoire in peripheral blood. A total of roughly 200 cryopreserved PBMC samples came from roughly 30 adults with confirmed HIV infection and were collected serially over a mean of roughly six years (range 1-12). Test extractions of a monoclonal T-cell line alongside some 36 polyclonal samples showed no cross-contamination during QIAcube processing. Eleven of the 30 participants with HIV were female. The investigation overall reported the following: A significant increase in TRB diversity was found to be associated with ART initiation, although TRB diversity was observed to remain significantly below that of transplant donor controls even after long-term ART. Expanded TRB clones identified before ART initiation dominated the repertoire across all time points, though the dominance fluctuated and decreased in many PLHIV after ART. No data were available on ART adherence, viral resistance or therapy changes, limiting inferences about post-ART repertoire changes. The samples were dated from about 2003 to 2018, and the ART regimens that were used may be less effective than current ART regimens. Narrower CDR3 length ranges were observed in HIV repertoires than in controls, and an antigen-experienced repertoire with only a slight naive shift after ART was suggested by the network structure. Limited PBMC availability meant only the TCR beta chain was sequenced, without alpha chain pairing. Because pre-ART samples had limited cell numbers, profiling was done on unsorted PBMC rather than on sorted CD4+ and CD8+ T cells.

The immunoSEQ hsTCRB v3.0 assay was used at survey level resolution for TRB variable region sequencing. The target sequencing depth for TRB was about 35,000-50,000 T-cell genomes per sample. An Illumina MiSeq with a v3 150-cycle kit was used to sequence the pooled TRB libraries. Under the source paper's analysis protocol: Analysis of repertoires was carried out in R inside a reproducible Nextflow workflow spanning QC, data transformation and analysis. Custom analyses were implemented in LymphoSeq2, an R package for AIRR-Seq data exploration. A few samples yielding fewer than 5000 total TRB sequences were excluded, leaving 188 analyzed HIV repertoires. Among the 170 to 200 HIV repertoires that were kept, 59 were collected before ART initiation and more than 120 were collected after ART initiation. Repertoires were downsampled to 5000 TRB nucleotide sequences, with summary statistics averaged over 100 downsampling iterations. The analysis kept only TRB sequences whose CDR3 regions were at least seven amino acids long. Diversity was assessed using a clonality score derived from Shannon entropy and using the Gini coefficient. In the repertoire networks, any two of the top 5000 CDR3 amino acid sequences were connected whenever the two sequences differed by an edit distance of one. For TRB CDR3 amino acid sequences, antigen specificity groups and MHC restriction were predicted with GLIPH2. To flag known CMV, EBV, HIV or tissue antigen associations, CDR3 amino acid sequences were matched against VDJdb and McPAS-TCR. Pre-ART, post-ART and control groups were compared with Wilcoxon signed-rank tests and Holm-Bonferroni correction. TCRdb stores this immuneACCESS table with in-frame sequences only. Part of the clones is absent; in the studies checked, under half of the shortfall reflects unresolved V genes, and no reason is known for the rest. V and J calls and clone size are as listed in that table; D and trimming were resolved from the DNA. A total of over 30,000 clones appear in this sample, approximately 85% of them only once. Under 7.5% of the sample rests with the top ten.

The germline V gene yields SGHTA for CDR1 and FQGNSA for CDR2. The CDR3, from cysteine to phenylalanine, totals 14 residues. Only the CDR3 portion is preserved as DNA: 42 bases, with reading frame beginning at the first base. V is pared back by 5 bases and J by 5 bases, with 14 bases lying between the germline termini. Inclusion was restricted to participants for whom at least one PBMC sample before ART initiation and at least two post-ART samples were available. All participants with HIV were treated in the United States of America. Before DNA extraction, cryopreserved samples of about 0.95-10 million PBMC were thawed and then washed. At the time of the earliest PBMC sample, participants with HIV were aged between about 20 and 60 years. Each participant contributed PBMC samples from 1-4 timepoints before ART initiation and 2-8 timepoints after ART initiation, with a median of 7 samples. For every participant, serial HIV viral load, CD4+ T-cell count, ART history and demographic data were obtained. Genomic DNA was extracted from unsorted PBMC with a Qiagen kit on a QIAcube, with processing performed in batches of 12 samples.

Worth noting for this clone: No antigen is known for it. No per-base quality is available; no much larger clone lies one base away.

Source: unsorted PBMCs, taken 3.1 years after starting antiretroviral therapy. This chain joins TRBV7-2 to TRBJ2-3; tentative D gene TRBD1, with 6 bases matching. This TCR was recovered from a woman aged 45-65 years with HIV. The CDR3 sequence is CASSKRQAEDTQYF. The DNA sequence is as follows: TGTGCCAGCAGCAAGAGACAGGCCGAAGATACGCAGTATTTT.